The rows below give T cell receptor beta chains drawn from one sample of a study of vaccination effects on CD4 cells after COVID-19. This table comes from immunoSEQ multiplex PCR, and its TCRdb copy is limited to in-frame clones, with some not included. Among over 25,000 clones, about 80% were seen once, and the ten largest hold 1.4% to 1.5%. Their recognized antigens are unknown. Here the sequenced sample was CD4+ T cells from PBMCs cultured with HCoV-NL63 spike peptides, taken after COVID-19 vaccination. All receptors derive from a human donor who received a COVID-19 vaccine. Some clones in this sample may be carry-over from other donors' samples. Both conserved end residues are part of each CDR3. A D gene is named only where the DNA matches it firmly. Clone sizes are given selectively: once, few, many, or a class where the clone is expanded.

J,size,D,V,DNA,CDR3
TRBJ2-5,once,TRBD2,TRBV5-1,TGCGCCAGCAGCTTGGGGGGTAGCGGGGGCCGCGGAGAGACCCAGTACTTC,CASSLGGSGGRGETQYF
TRBJ2-3,NA,TRBD2,TRBV5-1,TGCGCCAGCAGCTTACCGACTAGCGGGACCACAGATACGCAGTATTTT,CASSLPTSGTTDTQYF
TRBJ2-3,NA,NA,TRBV4-2,TGTGCCAGCAGCCCCGGAGGGGGGGCGGGTATGGGGCAGTATTTT,CASSPGGGAGMGQYF
TRBJ1-4,NA,NA,TRBV4-1,TGCGCCAGCAGCCAAGGTCCAGTTAGAGGAATTGGGGAAAAACTGTTTTTT,CASSQGPVRGIGEKLFF
TRBJ2-1,NA,NA,TRBV3-1/TRBV3-2,TGTGCCAGCAGGCGCACTAGCTTCCAAGTCAATGAGCAGTTCTTC,CASRRTSFQVNEQFF
TRBJ2-5,NA,NA,TRBV19,TGTGCCAGTAGTACATCCCGCTTTATGGCGGGGCAAGAGACCCAGTACTTC,CASSTSRFMAGQETQYF
TRBJ2-4,NA,NA,TRBV27,TGTGCCAGCCGCGAGAGGGGTGCCAAAAACATTCAGTACTTC,CASRERGAKNIQYF
TRBJ1-2,NA,NA,TRBV7-2,TGTGCCAGCAGCCCGAGACGACAGAACTATGGCTACACCTTC,CASSPRRQNYGYTF
TRBJ1-1,NA,TRBD1,TRBV9,TGTGCCAGCAGCGTAGGAATTTGGGGACAGCAGAACACTGAAGCTTTCTTT,CASSVGIWGQQNTEAFF
TRBJ2-3,NA,TRBD2,TRBV6-1,TGTGCCAGCAGTGAACCTAGCGGGGTACAACTAGATACGCAGTATTTT,CASSEPSGVQLDTQYF
TRBJ1-2,NA,TRBD1,TRBV28,TGTGCCAGCACCACCGGATCCAGGGGGCCCTATGGCTACACCTTC,CASTTGSRGPYGYTF
TRBJ1-1,NA,NA,TRBV6-4,TGTGCCAGCAGTCCCTCAGTTGCGAACACTGAAGCTTTCTTT,CASSPSVANTEAFF
TRBJ1-1,NA,NA,TRBV7-2,TGTGCCAGCAGCCCCCGACTCAGCATAAAAGCTTTCTTT,CASSPRLSIKAFF
TRBJ1-5,NA,TRBD1,TRBV2,TGTGCCAGCAGGGACAGGGGTCCCCGTTATAGCAATCAGCCCCAGCATTTT,CASRDRGPRYSNQPQHF
TRBJ1-1,few,NA,TRBV5-1,TGCGCCAGCAGCTTGGCCGGTAAGGGGGGTCGGACTGAAGCTTTCTTT,CASSLAGKGGRTEAFF
TRBJ1-1,few,NA,TRBV18,TGTGCCAGCTCACCTCGTTTACAGAATTATGACACTGAAGCTTTCTTT,CASSPRLQNYDTEAFF
TRBJ1-2,NA,NA,TRBV5-1,TGCGCCAGCAGCTTGTCGGGGGCCGCGGGCTATGGCTACACCTTC,CASSLSGAAGYGYTF
TRBJ2-5,once,NA,TRBV6-1,TGTGCCAGCAGTGTGTGGTCCCAGGGCCTTCGGGGGACCCAGTACTTC,CASSVWSQGLRGTQYF
TRBJ2-3,once,NA,TRBV19,TGTGCCAGTAGTATTGGCAGTCTAAAAACTAGCACAGATACGCAGTATTTT,CASSIGSLKTSTDTQYF
TRBJ2-1,NA,NA,TRBV7-3,TGTGCCAGCAGCCCGAGGGGGGGGCTCTACAATGAGCAGTTCTTC,CASSPRGGLYNEQFF
TRBJ2-1,NA,NA,TRBV29-1,TGCAGCGTTGTGGGGCAGGTCCACTACAATGAGCAGTTCTTC,CSVVGQVHYNEQFF
TRBJ1-1,NA,TRBD1,TRBV5-1,TGCGCCAGCAGCTGGGGGACAGCGAACACTGAAGCTTTCTTT,CASSWGTANTEAFF
TRBJ2-3,NA,NA,TRBV3-1/TRBV3-2,TGTGCCAGCAGCCAACTAATGGGGAATACGCAGTATTTT,CASSQLMGNTQYF
TRBJ2-3,NA,TRBD2,TRBV14,TGTGCCAGCAGCCCTTACCAGCGGGGGGCGGCAGATACGCAGTATTTT,CASSPYQRGAADTQYF
TRBJ1-1,NA,NA,TRBV5-1,TGCGCCAGCAGCCTCACGGGACACTCCAACACTGAAGCTTTCTTT,CASSLTGHSNTEAFF